The 11 T cell receptor beta chains below come from one sample, sequenced in a study of blood T cells in healthy people across ages. It was with a sample-barcoded 5' primer and a J-beta primer mix that a second PCR of roughly 7 to 12 cycles was run. TCRdb reprocessed the 5' RACE reads via MiXCR and lists one record per CDR3 protein. The sample lists some 670,000 distinct CDR3 sequences; under 65% were seen once. Sequenced input: blood. The receptors stem from an elderly woman in good health.

The CDR3 DNA is TGTGCCAGCAGCCCTCGGGACACCCGCGGAGATACGCAGTATTTT. Its translation: CASSPRDTRGDTQYF. V is TRBV7-9 and J is TRBJ2-3, with D perhaps matching TRBD1 (6 bases). Trimming pared 5 bases from V and 5 bases from J, leaving 17 bases between. The CDR3 spans 15 residues. Germline lookup yields CDR1 SEHNR and CDR2 FQNEAQ (reference sequence).

Ten or more counts support this clonotype. V and J are TRBV10-3 and TRBJ2-1; D is tentatively TRBD1 or TRBD2 (5 bases each). The germline V gene encodes CDR1 ENHRY and CDR2 SYGVKD. The ends were cut back, 7 bases at V and 5 bases at J, with 15 bases in the middle. The CDR3 runs 14 residues. The CDR3 protein is CAITPGPLHNEQFF. As DNA, the CDR3 is TGTGCCATCACCCCGGGACCCCTCCACAATGAGCAGTTCTTC.

The chain uses TRBV9 and TRBJ2-5; 7 nucleotides align to TRBD1. The better agreement between TRBJ2-7 and the DNA end casts doubt on the J call. The length of the CDR3 is 15 residues. The germline CDR1 and CDR2 sequences are SGDLS and YYNGEE. CDR3 sequence: CASSLGPGQTGEQYF. The CDR3 bases are TGTGCCAGCAGTCTTGGGCCGGGACAGACAGGCGAGCAGTACTTC.

For this clonotype: A much bigger clone sits one base away, suggesting this may be a read error. The V call is TRBV10-1, the J call TRBJ1-1; 7 bases match TRBD1. With 3 bases clipped from V and 4 bases from J, the junction kept 2 bases outside the gene matches. This CDR3 has 13 amino acids. The germline V gene has CDR1 WNHNN and CDR2 SYGVQD (reference sequence). The CDR3 sequence is CASSDPGGTEAFF. CDR3 nucleotide sequence: TGCGCCAGCAGTGATCCAGGGGGCACTGAAGCTTTCTTT.

The chain has TRBV3-1 and TRBJ2-5, with TRBD2 identical over 9 bases. The closer fit of TRBJ2-7 to the DNA end suggests the J call may be wrong. The germline V gene has CDR1 LGHDT and CDR2 YNNKEL (reference sequence). This CDR3 is built from 15 residues. The CDR3, as DNA: TGTGCCAGCAGCTCTAGCGGGAAGATGGTCCACGAGCAGTACTTC. Encoded protein: CASSSSGKMVHEQYF.

This clonotype was observed a handful of times. V usage is TRBV10-1 and J usage is TRBJ2-1, with 9 positions matching TRBD1. V trimming: 2 bases; J trimming: 9 bases; junction bases outside the gene matches: 8. CDR1 and CDR2 from the germline V gene are WNHNN and SYGVQD (reference sequence). The CDR3 sequence is 15 residues long. Here the CDR3 reads CASSEAGTGPREQFF. As DNA, the CDR3 is TGCGCCAGCAGTGAGGCTGGGACAGGGCCCCGTGAGCAGTTCTTC.

This clonotype was recorded at least ten times. V usage is TRBV27 and J usage is TRBJ1-2, with D possibly TRBD1 on 6 matching bases. This CDR3 comprises 14 residues. Per germline, CDR1 MNHEY and CDR2 SMNVEV (reference sequence). V was pared by 4 bases and J by 4 bases, with 13 bases between. The CDR3: CASSSRGGLYGYTF. CDR3 nucleotide sequence: TGTGCCAGCAGTTCCCGAGGGGGACTCTATGGCTACACCTTC.

This clonotype was observed many times. The J gene is TRBJ2-1, the V gene TRBV7-2; no clear D gene. Germline assignment: CDR1 SGHTA and CDR2 FQGNSA. Between the trimmed V and J ends, which lost 3 bases and 2 bases, there was a span of 2 bases. The length of the CDR3 is 12 residues. The CDR3 reads CASSFAYNEQFF. CDR3 coding DNA: TGTGCCAGCAGCTTTGCCTACAATGAGCAGTTCTTC.

This clonotype came up many times. The V call is TRBV5-1, the J call TRBJ2-1; D possibly matches TRBD1 or TRBD2 (5 bases each). Trimming cost V 1 base and J 10 bases, with 9 bases left between them. The CDR3 totals 12 residues. Germline V gene data show CDR1 as SGHRS and CDR2 as YFSETQ. CDR3 protein: CASSLIEGEQFF. The CDR3 region has the DNA TGCGCCAGCAGCTTGATCGAGGGGGAGCAGTTCTTC.

This clonotype was counted many times. The chain uses TRBV20-1 and TRBJ2-1, with TRBD2 as a possible D gene (7 bases). The CDR3 consists of 16 residues. V was pared by 0 bases and J by 5 bases, with 17 bases between. The germline V gene encodes CDR1 DFQATT and CDR2 SNEGSKA (reference sequence). The CDR3 DNA is TGCAGTGCTAGAGATCCCCTGTGGGAGGGGGACAATGAGCAGTTCTTC. This codes for CSARDPLWEGDNEQFF.

This clonotype was observed a few times. The CDR3 DNA reads TGTGCCCTAGGTGGGGTTCGCAATCAGCCCCAGCATTTT. Amino acids: CALGGVRNQPQHF. The chain recombines TRBV28 with TRBJ1-5; the D is unclear. Trimming removed 11 bases at V and 2 bases at J, with 13 bases between. This CDR3 has 13 residues. Per germline, CDR1 MDHEN and CDR2 SYDVKM.